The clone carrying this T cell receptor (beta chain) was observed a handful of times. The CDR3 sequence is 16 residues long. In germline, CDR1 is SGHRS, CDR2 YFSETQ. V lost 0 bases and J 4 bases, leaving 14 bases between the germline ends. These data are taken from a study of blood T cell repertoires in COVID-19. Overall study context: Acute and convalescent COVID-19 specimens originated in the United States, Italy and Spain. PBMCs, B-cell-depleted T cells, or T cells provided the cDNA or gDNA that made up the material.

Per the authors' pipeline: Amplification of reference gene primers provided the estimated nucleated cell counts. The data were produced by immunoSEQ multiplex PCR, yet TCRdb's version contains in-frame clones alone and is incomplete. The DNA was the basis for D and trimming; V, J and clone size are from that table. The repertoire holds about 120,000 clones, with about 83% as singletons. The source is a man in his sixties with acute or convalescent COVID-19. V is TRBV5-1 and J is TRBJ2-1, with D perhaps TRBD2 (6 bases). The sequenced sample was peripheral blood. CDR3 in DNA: TGCGCCAGCAGCTTGGTCCCGGGAGAGGGATACAATGAGCAGTTCTTC. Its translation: CASSLVPGEGYNEQFF.